One and the same sample provided the 30 T cell receptor beta chains below, sequenced in a study of blood T cell repertoires in COVID-19. Libraries were prepared by immunoSEQ multiplex PCR; TCRdb keeps only in-frame clonotypes and omits some of them. The sample lists some 190,000 clones; around 82% were seen once. Sequenced: PBMCs or T cells enriched from blood (not recorded which). The origin of the receptors is a woman aged 50 to 65 with acute COVID-19.

The chain uses TRBV18 and TRBJ1-1; perhaps TRBD1 as D (6 bases). Per the germline V gene, CDR1 is KGHSH and CDR2 is LQKENI. Trimming removed 3 bases at V and 3 bases at J, with 8 bases between. The CDR3 contains 13 residues. CDR3: CASSPAGDTEAFF. As DNA, the CDR3 is TGTGCCAGCTCACCGGCAGGGGACACTGAAGCTTTCTTT.

The V and J genes are TRBV18 and TRBJ1-5; D unresolved. Trimming cost V 3 bases and J 4 bases, with 16 bases left between them. The CDR3 sequence is 16 residues long. Germline CDR1 and CDR2: KGHSH and LQKENI. CDR3 bases: TGTGCCAGCTCACCCTCATCCGTGACTCAAAATCAGCCCCAGCATTTT. This encodes CASSPSSVTQNQPQHF.

This chain connects TRBV7-9 to TRBJ1-6, with D unclear. V shed 1 base and J shed 2 bases, with 6 bases lying between them. The CDR3 has 15 amino acids. Germline CDR1 is SEHNR and CDR2 is FQNEAQ (reference sequence). This chain's CDR3 is CASSLETPYNSPLHF. CDR3 nucleotides: TGTGCCAGCAGCTTAGAGACTCCCTATAATTCACCCCTCCACTTT. The full variable domain, with the rest looked up from reference TRBV7-9 and TRBJ1-6, is DTGVSQNPRHKITKRGQNVTFRCDPISEHNRLYWYRQTLGQGPEFLTYFQNEAQLEKSRLLSDRFSAERPKGSFSTLEIQRTEQGDSAMYLCASSLETPYNSPLHFGNGTRLTVT.

The rearrangement links TRBV7-2 to TRBJ1-4; maybe TRBD1 (5 bases). The V end was cut by 1 base, the J end by 7 bases, with 13 bases between. The CDR3 covers 15 residues. CDR1 and CDR2 (germline): SGHTA, FQGNSA. The CDR3: CASSLGGRDTEKLFF. CDR3 DNA: TGTGCCAGCAGCTTAGGGGGCAGGGATACTGAAAAACTGTTTTTT.

The V gene is TRBV6-5, the J gene TRBJ2-7; 8 bases match TRBD1. Losses at the gene ends were 8 bases for V and 4 bases for J; bases not matched to a gene: 7. CDR1 and CDR2 from the germline V gene are MNHEY and SVGAGI. This CDR3 contains 13 residues. The CDR3 region is CASSQGGGYEQYV. CDR3 DNA: TGTGCCAGCTCACAGGGGGGCGGTTACGAGCAGTACGTC.

The chain joins TRBV19 to TRBJ1-1; no clear D gene. CDR3 length: 13 amino acids. Trimming cost V 1 base and J 4 bases, with 7 bases left between them. Germline V gene lookup returns CDR1 LNHDA and CDR2 SQIVND (reference sequence). CDR3 amino acids: CASSIGFGTEAFF. Written as DNA, the CDR3 is TGTGCCAGTAGTATAGGTTTCGGCACTGAAGCTTTCTTT.

The gene calls are TRBV12-3 or TRBV12-4 and TRBJ2-1, with unresolved D. This CDR3 contains 12 residues. V lost 6 bases to trimming and J lost 7 bases, with 10 bases between them. DNA for the CDR3: TGTGCCAGCAGCATTCAAACAAATGAGCAGTTCTTC. Translation: CASSIQTNEQFF.

This clone appeared many times. The V and J genes are TRBV5-6 and TRBJ1-5; TRBD1 is a possible D gene (5 bases). The CDR3 has 16 residues. Deletions cut 3 bases from V and 5 bases from J, with 18 bases between. Germline V gives CDR1 SGHDT, CDR2 YYEEEE. CDR3 sequence: CASSSTSQGIYQPQHF. The CDR3 nucleotides are TGTGCCAGCAGCTCTACAAGCCAGGGAATATATCAGCCCCAGCATTTT.

The V gene is TRBV7-2, the J gene TRBJ2-5; 7 positions match TRBD2. Germline CDR1 and CDR2: SGHTA and FQGNSA. Unmatched junction bases numbered 8, after V lost 5 bases and J lost 5 bases. The CDR3 spans 14 residues. CDR3 in amino acids: CASSRTSAEETQYF. In nucleotides, the CDR3 is TGTGCCAGCAGCAGAACTAGCGCCGAGGAGACCCAGTACTTC.

This clone came up a few times. The genes are TRBV12-3 or TRBV12-4 and TRBJ1-2; 7 positions agree with TRBD1. This CDR3 spans 12 amino acids. The V segment lost 5 bases and the J segment 8 bases; nucleotides outside the gene matches: 5. In DNA, the CDR3 is TGTGCCAGCAGTACGGGACAGTTCGGCTACACCTTC. Translation: CASSTGQFGYTF.

In this sample, this clone is medium-sized. The chain uses TRBV6-2 or TRBV6-3 and TRBJ2-7, with 10 bases lining up with TRBD2. The germline CDR1 and CDR2 sequences are MNHEY and SVGEGT. With V trimmed by 5 bases and J by 5 bases, 6 bases remained unmatched. The length of the CDR3 is 14 residues. In DNA form, the CDR3 reads TGTGCCAGCAGTCCAGCGGGGGGGCCCCACGAGCAGTACGTC. The encoded protein is CASSPAGGPHEQYV.

V and J are TRBV6-6 and TRBJ1-2, with 10 bases fitting TRBD1. The CDR3 is 15 residues long. Per germline, CDR1 MNHNY and CDR2 SVGAGI (reference sequence). V dropped 0 bases and J dropped 6; count of bases not matched to a gene: 4. The CDR3 nucleotides are TGTGCCAGCAGTTACTCGACAGGGGGCAGTGATGGCTACACCTTC. Translated, it gives CASSYSTGGSDGYTF.

The chain has TRBV4-3 and TRBJ2-2; the D gene is possibly TRBD1 (5 bases). CDR3 length: 14 amino acids. Germline V gene lookup returns CDR1 LGHNA and CDR2 YSLEER. V shed 5 bases and J shed 5 bases, with 12 bases lying between them. The CDR3 DNA follows: TGCGCCAGCAGCAGGGGCAGCATTACCGGGGAGCTGTTTTTT. Translated: CASSRGSITGELFF.

The rearrangement uses TRBV7-8 and TRBJ1-5, with D perhaps matching TRBD1 (5 bases). This CDR3 contains 13 residues. Trimming removed 5 bases from V and 9 bases from J, with 14 bases in between. Looked up from germline, CDR1 is SGHVS and CDR2 is FQNEAQ. The CDR3 coding sequence is TGTGCCAGCAGCCCTGGGGGGTATCGGCCCCAGCATTTT. Translating gives CASSPGGYRPQHF.

The chain is built from TRBV5-4 and TRBJ2-3; D gene ambiguous. V lost 4 bases, J lost 0 bases, and 15 bases lay in between. This CDR3 contains 16 residues. The germline V gene has CDR1 SGHNT and CDR2 YYREEE (reference sequence). CDR3 coding DNA: TGTGCCAGCAGCAAAAAAGCTACTACTAGCACAGATACGCAGTATTTT. Translation gives CASSKKATTSTDTQYF.

This clone has just one count. The chain combines TRBV4-2 with TRBJ1-6, with no clear D. The V end was cut by 5 bases, the J end by 5 bases, with 13 bases between. Germline V gene lookup returns CDR1 LGHNA and CDR2 YNFKEQ. The CDR3 runs to 15 residues. The CDR3 bases are TGTGCCAGCAGCACTCAACCGGGAGATAATTCACCCCTCCACTTT. It encodes CASSTQPGDNSPLHF.

For the CDR3, the DNA is TGTGCCAGCAGCCTTCTGTTAGGGACAGTCTACAATGAGCAGTTCTTC. Its protein product is CASSLLLGTVYNEQFF. The gene calls are TRBV5-4 and TRBJ2-1; TRBD1 matches at 7 bases. Germline lookup yields CDR1 SGHNT and CDR2 YYREEE (reference sequence). This CDR3 is built from 16 residues. The ends lost 4 bases at V and 3 bases at J; junction bases unmatched: 10. Combining the CDR3 with reference TRBV5-4 and TRBJ2-1 gives the whole variable domain ETGVTQSPTHLIKTRGQQVTLRCSSQSGHNTVSWYQQALGQGPQFIFQYYREEENGRGNFPPRFSGLQFPNYSSELNVNALELDDSALYLCASSLLLGTVYNEQFFGPGTRLTVL.

The rearrangement links TRBV10-1 to TRBJ1-1, with D possibly TRBD1 on 6 matching bases. This CDR3 is built from 13 residues. Looked up from germline, CDR1 is WNHNN and CDR2 is SYGVQD (reference sequence). V gave up 8 bases and J gave up 3 bases, with 13 bases separating them. The CDR3 is CASQKEGDTEAFF. The CDR3 region has the DNA TGCGCCAGCCAGAAAGAGGGGGACACTGAAGCTTTCTTT.

This chain joins TRBV2 and TRBJ2-1; TRBD2 matches at 7 bases. After removal of 8 bases from V and 7 bases from J, the junction contained 5 bases not matched to a gene. Germline V lookup: CDR1 SNHLY, CDR2 FYNNEI. This CDR3 region has 12 residues. The CDR3 protein is CASLTGGNEQFF. CDR3 coding DNA: TGTGCCAGCCTCACGGGGGGAAATGAGCAGTTCTTC.

The chain recombines TRBV10-1 with TRBJ1-4, with D hard to call. V lost 11 bases and J lost 4, with 8 bases in between. CDR1 is WNHNN, CDR2 SYGVQD, per germline (reference sequence). The CDR3 has 11 residues. The CDR3 loop is CARALNEKLFF. The CDR3, as DNA: TGCGCCCGCGCCCTTAATGAAAAACTGTTTTTT.

In its sample, this clone was seen a few times. This chain links TRBV21-1 with TRBJ1-4; TRBD1, the table's D call, lacks a check against the DNA. TRBV21-1 is a pseudogene segment. This CDR3 region has 18 residues. CDR3 in DNA: TGTGCCAGCAGCGGCTTAGACAGGGGCCCCCGTACGAATGAAAAACTGTTTTTT. The encoded protein is CASSGLDRGPRTNEKLFF.

This chain links TRBV7-9 with TRBJ2-1; D perhaps matches TRBD2 (8 bases). Trimming left V 5 bases short and J 13 bases short, with 15 bases between. This CDR3 is 12 amino acids long. Germline CDR1 and CDR2: SEHNR and FQNEAQ (reference sequence). The CDR3 region is CASSLRGTSQFF. DNA of the CDR3: TGTGCCAGCAGCCTCAGGGGGACTAGTCAGTTCTTC.

The genes are TRBV7-2 and TRBJ1-1, with D possibly TRBD1 on 5 matching bases. The CDR3 runs to 15 residues. CDR1 is SGHTA and CDR2 is FQGNSA in the germline V gene. V was clipped by 2 bases and J by 4 bases, with 14 bases between them. The CDR3: CASSLTPGLSTEAFF. In DNA form, the CDR3 reads TGTGCCAGCAGCTTAACGCCAGGGTTAAGCACTGAAGCTTTCTTT.

This clone was detected once. The V gene is TRBV5-1, the J gene TRBJ2-1; D is perhaps TRBD2 (6 bases). Germline loops: CDR1 SGHRS, CDR2 YFSETQ. The CDR3 sequence is 15 residues long. Trimming took 2 bases from V and 3 from J, leaving 12 bases between them. Here the CDR3 DNA reads TGCGCCAGCAGCTTACTAGCAGGGAACTACAATGAGCAGTTCTTC. It translates to CASSLLAGNYNEQFF.

The chain couples TRBV6-5 to TRBJ2-7; 12 bases are shared with TRBD2. CDR3 length equals 13 residues. V lost 6 bases, J lost 4 bases, and 1 base stayed unmatched. Germline assignment: CDR1 MNHEY and CDR2 SVGAGI. CDR3 bases: TGTGCCAGCAGCCTAGCGGGGGGGTACGAGCAGTACGTC. Amino acids: CASSLAGGYEQYV.

V gene TRBV24-1 combines with J gene TRBJ2-1; 8 nucleotides agree with TRBD2. Germline lookup yields CDR1 KGHDR and CDR2 SFDVKD. This CDR3 comprises 16 residues. Trimming removed 0 bases from V and 4 bases from J; junction bases left unmatched: 4. The CDR3 DNA is TGTGCCACCAGTGATTTGGGGTCTAGCGGGTACAATGAGCAGTTCTTC. It is translated as CATSDLGSSGYNEQFF.

V and J are TRBV6-5 and TRBJ2-7; no firm D call. Trimming removed 6 bases from V and 7 bases from J, with 13 bases in between. CDR3 size: 12 residues. Looked up from germline, CDR1 is MNHEY and CDR2 is SVGAGI. The CDR3 DNA sequence: TGTGCCAGCAGAGACTTCAAAAGGGAGCAGTACGTC. Amino acid sequence: CASRDFKREQYV.

The chain recombines TRBV9 with TRBJ2-1, with 14 bases aligning to TRBD2. The ends lost 4 bases at V and 8 bases at J; junction bases unmatched: 8. This CDR3 is built from 16 residues. Germline CDR1 is SGDLS and CDR2 is YYNGEE. This CDR3 reads CASSLTSGGAIDEQFF. The CDR3 DNA sequence: TGTGCCAGCAGCCTGACTAGCGGGGGGGCTATTGATGAGCAGTTCTTC.

V and J are TRBV6-5 and TRBJ1-6, with 10 bases aligning to TRBD1. The CDR3 length is 15 residues. J gave up 9 bases and V 6 bases, and 8 bases lay outside the gene matches. The V gene's germline CDR1 is MNHEY and CDR2 SVGAGI. CDR3 residues: CASRAPTGGISPLHF. CDR3 nucleotides: TGTGCCAGCAGAGCGCCGACAGGGGGCATTTCACCCCTCCACTTT.

This clone was recorded once. The chain carries TRBV5-1 and TRBJ2-3; 7 bases match TRBD2. This CDR3 has 16 amino acids. In germline, CDR1 is SGHRS, CDR2 YFSETQ. V dropped 3 bases and J dropped 0; count of bases not matched to a gene: 7. CDR3 region: CASSWGRGGSTDTQYF. CDR3 nucleotide sequence: TGCGCCAGCAGCTGGGGGAGGGGCGGAAGCACAGATACGCAGTATTTT.